The T cell receptor beta chain described here comes from a study of patients and donors after allogeneic stem cell transplantation. TCRdb called the RT-PCR reads again in MiXCR, with one record for every CDR3 protein. The sample lists some 60,000 distinct CDR3 sequences, 13% occurring once. The CDR3 has 16 residues. V was clipped by 0 bases and J by 2 bases, with 11 bases between them. The germline V gene has CDR1 SQVTM and CDR2 ANQGSEA. This clonotype has more than one count but fewer than ten. Sample: blood, either unsorted or a sorted T cell fraction (not recorded which). The sequence came from a human donor who was either an allogeneic HSCT recipient or a stem cell or donor lymphocyte infusion donor (not recorded which). It is not recorded whose cells these are; they may come from a transplant donor. This sequence joins TRBV29-1 and TRBJ2-6, with TRBD1 as a possible D gene (5 bases). In nucleotides, the CDR3 is TGCAGCGTTGAAGATCGGGCAGGGACTGGGGCCAACGTCCTGACTTTC. Translated: CSVEDRAGTGANVLTF.